This TCR beta chain was identified in a study of human CD8 memory T cell subsets (TCRdb year 2020). Turning to the overall study: To assess how stem-like (TSTEM), progenitor exhausted-like (TPEX) and effector memory CD8+ T cell subsets are clonally related, the TCRbeta repertoires of these three subsets were compared. Six donors each provided TSTEM, TPEX and effector memory subsets, and TCRbeta repertoires were obtained from all six. What the study reported, not specific to this receptor: Based on Chao1 estimates, TSTEM subsets appeared to have greater repertoire diversity than TPEX subsets, which may reflect a broader range of specificities. Clonotypes were shared with effector memory cells by both stem-like subsets, but only minimal overlap was found between TSTEM and TPEX repertoires, suggesting distinct antigen spectra. Similarly high normalized Shannon-Wiener diversity was shown by TSTEM and TPEX subsets, whereas comparatively lower diversity was seen in effector memory subsets. Sequencing was limited to TCRbeta chains, and the repertoire comparisons were based on about 6 donors analyzed with paired t-tests and Bonferroni correction.

For sequencing, a NextSeq 550 was employed. A Human TCR Profiling Kit was used to prepare UMI-labeled 5' RACE TCRbeta libraries. Every TCRbeta library was prepared in parallel with an identical number of PCR cycles. As for the authors' bioinformatics: The number of functional CDR3beta clonotypes in each TCRbeta library ranged from about 2,800 to 18,000. MIGEC 1.2.9 was used for UMI extraction and consensus assembly, with a minimum of three reads required per UMI. In-frame CDR3beta repertoires were extracted with MiXCR 3.0.3. Diversity metrics were computed in VDJtools 1.2.1 after downsampling each sample to 42,000 randomly selected UMIs. For each sample pair, the repertoire overlap metrics D, R and F2 were calculated in VDJtools using the top 3,000 clones. After TCRdb reprocessed the reads, each CDR3 protein sequence was kept as one row, without DNA. It is TCRdb's table, rather than the study itself, that gives the V and J calls and clone size. The sample's table covers some 5,400 distinct CDR3 sequences. The top ten constitute more than 35% of the sample.

Density gradient separation was used to isolate peripheral blood mononuclear cells from healthy donor buffy coats. The study enriched total CD8+ T cells through negative magnetic separation using EasySep or MojoSort CD8+ T cell isolation kits. For each subset, total RNA was extracted using an RNeasy Mini Kit from duplicate vials of some 150,000 sorted CD8+ T cells. PBMCs were used either fresh or after being cryopreserved in fetal bovine serum containing around 9.6% DMSO. Fluorescence-activated cell sorting on a FACSAria III was used to sort the CD8+ T cell subsets to purity. The germline V gene specifies MDHEN as CDR1 and SYDVKM as CDR2. The CDR3 starts with the cysteine, ends with the phenylalanine, and has 15 residues. No nucleotide data were recorded. Remarks on this clonotype: Its binding antigen is unknown.

The source is a human donor in good health. Source material: CD8+ effector memory T cells (TEM) sorted from PBMCs. The cell subset or site label, as the study defines it: effector memory CD8 T cells, CCR7- CD45RO+ CD95+. The sequence joins TRBV28 to TRBJ1-5; TCRdb reports TRBD1, a call that lacks DNA to check it against. The CDR3 reads as follows: CASSLRGVGNQPQHF.